The clone carrying this T cell receptor (beta chain) occurred a few times. This record belongs to a study of CD8+ T cells in alopecia areata. This CDR3 region has 17 residues. Between the trimmed V and J ends, which lost 2 bases and 2 bases, there was a span of 19 bases. The germline V gene has CDR1 SGHVS and CDR2 FQNEAQ. It was cDNA, reverse transcribed from extracted RNA, that served as the sequencing template. The repertoire was sequenced with immunoSEQ multiplex PCR; TCRdb's copy has only in-frame clones and lacks some. Seen here are around 35,000 clones, 55% observed once, and the top ten hold around 40%.

The TCR originated in a human donor with alopecia areata. V and J are TRBV7-8 and TRBJ2-7; possibly TRBD2 for D (6 bases). Sequencing input: NKG2D-high CD8+ T cells sorted from blood. CDR3 DNA: TGTGCCAGCAGCTTATCCCGAACCGGGACTCAGGCCTACGAGCAGTACTTC. Protein product: CASSLSRTGTQAYEQYF. The full variable domain, rest sourced from reference TRBV7-8 and TRBJ2-7, is GAGVSQSPRYKVAKRGQDVALRCDPISGHVSLFWYQQALGQGPEFLTYFQNEAQLDKSGLPSDRFFAERPEGSVSTLKIQRTQQEDSAVYLCASSLSRTGTQAYEQYFGPGTRLTVT.